The rows below give T cell receptor beta chains drawn from one sample of a study of blood T cell repertoires in COVID-19. Profiled with immunoSEQ multiplex PCR; TCRdb holds only in-frame clones, not every one. The profile shows under 250,000 clones, 80% to 95% of them singletons. What was sequenced was peripheral blood. These receptor sequences come from a man aged 30-40 years with COVID-19, enrolled during active disease. The CDR3 runs from the conserved cysteine through the conserved F or W. The order of the fields is D gene, clone size, V gene, J gene, CDR3 protein, CDR3 DNA. The D gene is left open where the match is weak. A row's size may be missing; if present it is once, few, many or a size class.

TRBD1	.	TRBV6-6	TRBJ1-2	CASSSSGGTLNGYTF	TGTGCCAGCAGTTCTTCAGGGGGTACCTTAAATGGCTACACCTTC
.	.	TRBV19	TRBJ2-5	CASKSGAETQYF	TGTGCCAGTAAGTCTGGGGCTGAGACCCAGTACTTC
.	.	TRBV3-1/TRBV3-2	TRBJ2-2	CASSPTIPGELFF	TGTGCCAGCAGCCCCACTATCCCCGGGGAGCTGTTTTTT
.	once	TRBV7-2	TRBJ1-4	CASSPQGIRGEKLFF	TGTGCCAGCAGCCCGCAGGGGATTCGGGGTGAAAAACTGTTTTTT
TRBD1	.	TRBV18	TRBJ1-1	CASYKQGMNTEAFF	TGTGCCAGCTATAAACAGGGGATGAACACTGAAGCTTTCTTT
TRBD1	.	TRBV11-2	TRBJ1-2	CASSLGQSNYGYTF	TGTGCCAGCAGCTTGGGACAGTCCAATTATGGCTACACCTTC
.	.	TRBV25-1	TRBJ1-2	CASSEPFYGYTF	TGTGCCAGCAGTGAACCCTTCTATGGCTACACCTTC
TRBD1	once	TRBV6-5	TRBJ1-5	CASRAIDRGRESQHF	TGTGCCAGCAGAGCTATCGACAGGGGCCGGGAGTCCCAGCATTTT
.	.	TRBV6-1	TRBJ2-7	CASSAEGGVPSYEQYF	TGTGCCAGCAGTGCGGAAGGGGGGGTCCCCAGCTACGAGCAGTACTTC
TRBD2	.	TRBV18	TRBJ2-3	CASSPSSGGAIDTQYF	TGTGCCAGCTCACCATCTAGCGGGGGGGCCATAGATACGCAGTATTTT
.	.	TRBV4-2	TRBJ2-2	CASSQGEAGGQRANTGELFF	TGTGCCAGCAGCCAAGGAGAGGCAGGGGGGCAGCGGGCTAACACCGGGGAGCTGTTTTTT
.	.	TRBV12-3/TRBV12-4	TRBJ1-2	CASSLPPRGYTF	TGTGCCAGCAGTTTGCCCCCCCGGGGCTACACCTTC
TRBD1	.	TRBV29-1	TRBJ2-7	CSVERGQRAYF	TGCAGCGTTGAAAGGGGACAGCGCGCGTACTTC
TRBD1	once	TRBV5-1	TRBJ1-1	CASSLGDRGNTEAFF	TGCGCCAGCAGCCTGGGGGACAGGGGGAACACTGAAGCTTTCTTT
.	.	TRBV15	TRBJ2-3	CATSRGGGDTQYF	TGTGCCACCAGCAGAGGAGGAGGAGATACGCAGTATTTT
.	.	TRBV7-9	TRBJ1-1	CASSFPARGTEAFF	TGTGCCAGCAGCTTTCCTGCCCGAGGCACTGAAGCTTTCTTT
.	.	TRBV20-1	TRBJ2-7	CSASHPTLTYEQYF	TGCAGTGCTAGTCACCCTACTTTAACCTACGAGCAGTACTTC
TRBD1	.	TRBV30	TRBJ1-4	CACVTGGGYEKLFF	TGTGCCTGCGTAACAGGGGGCGGATATGAAAAACTGTTTTTT
.	once	TRBV5-1	TRBJ1-3	CASSLDGDSGNTIYF	TGCGCCAGCAGCTTGGACGGGGACTCTGGAAACACCATATATTTT
.	.	TRBV6-5	TRBJ1-2	CASSYGDRRYGYTF	TGTGCCAGCAGTTACGGAGACAGGAGGTATGGCTACACCTTC
.	.	TRBV7-6	TRBJ2-6	CASSLDWAGPGANVLTF	TGTGCCAGCAGCTTAGATTGGGCGGGCCCGGGGGCCAACGTCCTGACTTTC
.	.	TRBV7-6	TRBJ2-1	CASSGTTGDPSYNEQFF	TGTGCCAGCAGCGGGACGACGGGGGATCCCTCCTACAATGAGCAGTTCTTC
.	.	TRBV7-9	TRBJ1-1	CASSLPDGGVTEAFF	TGTGCCAGCAGTTTACCGGACGGGGGGGTCACTGAAGCTTTCTTT